The 7 T cell receptor beta chains below were found in one sample sequenced in a study of T cell changes during pregnancy in multiple sclerosis. TCRdb's table, derived via immunoSEQ multiplex PCR, lists solely in-frame clones and lacks some. The profile shows 40,000 or so clones, 70% to 90% of them singletons. Sequencing used CD8+ T cells from peripheral blood mononuclear cells, obtained in the first trimester of pregnancy. Receptors originate from a female donor with multiple sclerosis, enrolled in a pregnancy study.

This clone was observed a single time. The V and J genes are TRBV5-1 and TRBJ1-3; TRBD1 aligns across 7 bases. V dropped 4 bases and J dropped 0; count of bases not matched to a gene: 7. The CDR3 is 16 residues long. The germline V gene has CDR1 SGHRS and CDR2 YFSETQ. The CDR3 loop is CASSETGTDSGNTIYF. Written as DNA, the CDR3 is TGCGCCAGCAGCGAAACCGGGACAGACTCTGGAAACACCATATATTTT.

The V call is TRBV5-5, the J call TRBJ1-2, with D unclear. The CDR3 covers 13 residues. Trimming removed 0 bases from V and 8 bases from J, with 11 bases in between. The germline V gene encodes CDR1 SGHKS and CDR2 YYEKEE (reference sequence). CDR3 residues: CASSLAGWQGYTF. In DNA, the CDR3 is TGTGCCAGCAGCTTGGCGGGATGGCAGGGCTACACCTTC.

The chain couples TRBV7-3 to TRBJ2-3, with 12 bases identical to TRBD2. With V trimmed by 5 bases and J by 5 bases, 5 bases remained unmatched. Per the germline V gene, CDR1 is SGHTA and CDR2 is FQGTGA. The CDR3 totals 15 residues. The CDR3 loop reads CASSRTSGVQDTQYF. The CDR3 DNA reads as TGTGCCAGCAGCCGGACTAGCGGGGTCCAAGATACGCAGTATTTT.

The V gene is TRBV16, the J gene TRBJ1-5; 8 bases agree with TRBD1. The CDR3 runs to 15 residues. Germline CDR1 KGHSY, CDR2 FQNENV. The junction had 9 bases not matched to a gene; V was cut back by 7 bases and J by 4 bases. The CDR3 here is CASTLGGTGNQPQHF. The DNA of the CDR3 is TGTGCCAGCACCCTTGGTGGGACAGGAAATCAGCCCCAGCATTTT.

The V and J genes are TRBV4-2 and TRBJ2-1, with D possibly TRBD1 on 5 matching bases. Germline V gene lookup returns CDR1 LGHNA and CDR2 YNFKEQ. V lost 0 bases and J 7 bases, leaving 7 bases between the germline ends. This CDR3 is 13 amino acids long. The DNA for the CDR3 is TGTGCCAGCAGCCAAGACAGGGTAAATGAGCAGTTCTTC. This gives the protein CASSQDRVNEQFF.

The chain couples TRBV5-1 to TRBJ1-2; tentative D call: TRBD1 (5 bases). From germline, CDR1 is SGHRS and CDR2 YFSETQ. The length of the CDR3 is 14 residues. V lost 0 bases, J lost 13 bases, and 19 bases lay in between. CDR3 protein: CASSLAAPDRGSTF. CDR3 nucleotides: TGCGCCAGCAGCTTGGCCGCCCCGGATAGGGGTAGCACCTTC.

In this sample, this clone turned up once. The rearrangement joins TRBV7-2 to TRBJ2-3; 8 bases align to TRBD1. With V trimmed by 3 bases and J by 3 bases, 8 bases remained unmatched. From germline, CDR1 is SGHTA and CDR2 FQGNSA. This CDR3 is 16 amino acids long. The CDR3 is CASSFLDRGGTDTQYF. The CDR3 nucleotides read TGTGCCAGCAGCTTCCTTGACAGGGGAGGTACAGATACGCAGTATTTT.